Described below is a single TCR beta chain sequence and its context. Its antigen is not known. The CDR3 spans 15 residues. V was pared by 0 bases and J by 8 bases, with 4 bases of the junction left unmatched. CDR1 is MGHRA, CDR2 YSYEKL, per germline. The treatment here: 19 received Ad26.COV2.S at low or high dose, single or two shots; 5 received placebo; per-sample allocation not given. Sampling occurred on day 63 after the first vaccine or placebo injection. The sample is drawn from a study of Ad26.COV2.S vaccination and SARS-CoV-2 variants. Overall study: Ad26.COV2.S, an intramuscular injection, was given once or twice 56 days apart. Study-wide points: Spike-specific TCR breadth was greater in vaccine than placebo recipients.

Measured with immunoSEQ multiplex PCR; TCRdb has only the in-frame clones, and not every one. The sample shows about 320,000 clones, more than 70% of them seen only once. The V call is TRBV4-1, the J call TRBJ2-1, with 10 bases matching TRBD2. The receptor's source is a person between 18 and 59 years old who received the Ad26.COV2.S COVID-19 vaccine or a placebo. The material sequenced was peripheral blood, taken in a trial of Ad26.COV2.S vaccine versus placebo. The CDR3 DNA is TGCGCCAGCAGCCAAGAATATACTAGCGGGGATGAGCAGTTCTTC. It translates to CASSQEYTSGDEQFF.